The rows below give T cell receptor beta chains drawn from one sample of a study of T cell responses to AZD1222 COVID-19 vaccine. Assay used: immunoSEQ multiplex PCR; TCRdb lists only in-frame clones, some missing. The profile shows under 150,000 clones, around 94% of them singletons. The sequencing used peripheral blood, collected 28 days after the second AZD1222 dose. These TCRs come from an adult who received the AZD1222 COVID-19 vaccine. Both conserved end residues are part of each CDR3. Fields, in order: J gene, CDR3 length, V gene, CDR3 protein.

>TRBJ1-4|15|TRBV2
CASRYTGTRNEKLFF
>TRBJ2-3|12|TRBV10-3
CAISDRADTQYF
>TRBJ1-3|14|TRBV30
CAWSAGFSGNTIYF
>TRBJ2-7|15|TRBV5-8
CASSKGFWVSYEQYF
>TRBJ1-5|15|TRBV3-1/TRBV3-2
CASSLNQGRDQPQHF
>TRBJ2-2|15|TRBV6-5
CASSYSGRNTGELFF
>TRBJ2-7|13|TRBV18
CASSRDFAYEQYF
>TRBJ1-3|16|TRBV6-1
CASSGYSGVGGNTIYF
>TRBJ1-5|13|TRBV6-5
CASSQTTYQPQHF
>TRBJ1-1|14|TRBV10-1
CASSPLPMNTEAFF
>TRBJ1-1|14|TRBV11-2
CASSSQGASTEAFF
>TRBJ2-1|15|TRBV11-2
CASSLEGLDYNEQFF
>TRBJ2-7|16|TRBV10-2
CASWGVAGGRSYEQYF
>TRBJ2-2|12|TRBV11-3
CASSPNTGELFF
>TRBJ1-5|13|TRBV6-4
CASSGEWNQPQHF
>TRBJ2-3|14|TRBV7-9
CASSWAGRTDTQYF
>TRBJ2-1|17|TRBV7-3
CASSPTGGRRVSNEQFF
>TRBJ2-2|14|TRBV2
CASKRRANTGELFF
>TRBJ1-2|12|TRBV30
CAWSRMVYGYTF
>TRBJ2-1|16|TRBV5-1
CASSLGIRDRYNEQFF
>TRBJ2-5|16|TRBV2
CASSGSGTTNQETQYF
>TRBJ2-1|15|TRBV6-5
CATSGAISSYNEQFF
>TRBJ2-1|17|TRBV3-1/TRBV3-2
CASSQPPGTGMYNEQFF
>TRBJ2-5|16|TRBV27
CASSLLPQGNQETQYF
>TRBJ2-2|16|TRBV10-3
CTTGTNLSVIHGELFF
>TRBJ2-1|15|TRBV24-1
CATSDWRRRYNEQFF
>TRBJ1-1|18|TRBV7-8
CASSLAPGTEFMNTEAFF
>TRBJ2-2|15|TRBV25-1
CASSVTGTLTGELFF
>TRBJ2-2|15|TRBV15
CATSLSSFPTGELFF
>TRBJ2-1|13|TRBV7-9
CASSLAQGSEQFF
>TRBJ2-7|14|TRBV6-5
CASSYRLGSYEQYF
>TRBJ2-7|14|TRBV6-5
CASSLTGSSYEQYF
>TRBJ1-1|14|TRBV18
CASSPGNTDTEAFF
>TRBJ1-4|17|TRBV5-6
CASSLLRVSETNEKLFF
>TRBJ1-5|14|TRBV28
CASSDSDSNQPQHF
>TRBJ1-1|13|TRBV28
CASSAQNRVQAFF
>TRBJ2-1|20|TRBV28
CASSFIRSLLAGSSYNEQFF
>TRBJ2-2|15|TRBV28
CASSLWREDTGELFF
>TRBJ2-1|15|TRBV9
CASSVDLAGHNEQFF
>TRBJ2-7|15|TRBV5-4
CASSEGTSGPYEQYF
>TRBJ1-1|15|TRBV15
CATSRKTMRNTEAFF
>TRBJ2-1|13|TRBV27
CASSFGLNNEQFF
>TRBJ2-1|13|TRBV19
CASTSGRGDEQFF
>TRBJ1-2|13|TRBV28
CASTLDRDYGYTF
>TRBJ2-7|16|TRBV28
CASSSLLAGGTYEQYF
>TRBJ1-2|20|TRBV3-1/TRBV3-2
CASSQDWSLRQARGNYGYTF
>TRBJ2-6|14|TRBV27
CASSLSSGANVLTF
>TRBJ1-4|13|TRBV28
CASSSGQREKLFF
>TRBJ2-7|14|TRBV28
CASGSGSSSYEQYF
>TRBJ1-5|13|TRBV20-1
CSASNGARQPQHF
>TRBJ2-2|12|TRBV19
CASSVVYGELFF
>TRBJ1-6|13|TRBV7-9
CASSLQVGSPLHF
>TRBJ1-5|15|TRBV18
CASSPQGQTNQPQHF
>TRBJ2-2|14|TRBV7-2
CASSLVTPPGELFF
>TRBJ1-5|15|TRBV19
CASSETGGGNQPQHF
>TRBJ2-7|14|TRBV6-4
CASRPEAVGYEQYF
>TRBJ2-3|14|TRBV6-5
CASSNRGSTDTQYF
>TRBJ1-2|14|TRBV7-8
CASSLVGRRSGYTF
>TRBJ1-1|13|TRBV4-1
CASSPILNTEAFF